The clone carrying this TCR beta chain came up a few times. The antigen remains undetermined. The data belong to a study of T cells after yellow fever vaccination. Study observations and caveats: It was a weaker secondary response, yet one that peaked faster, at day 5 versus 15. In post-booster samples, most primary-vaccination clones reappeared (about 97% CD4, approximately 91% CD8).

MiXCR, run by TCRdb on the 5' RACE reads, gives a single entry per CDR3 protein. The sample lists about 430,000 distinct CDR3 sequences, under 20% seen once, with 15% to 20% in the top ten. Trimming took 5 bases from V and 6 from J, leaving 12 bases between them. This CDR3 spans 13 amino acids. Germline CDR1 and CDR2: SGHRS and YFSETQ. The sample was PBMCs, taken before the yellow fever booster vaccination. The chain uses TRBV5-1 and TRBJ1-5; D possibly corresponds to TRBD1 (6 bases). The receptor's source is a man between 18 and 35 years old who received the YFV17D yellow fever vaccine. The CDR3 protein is CASREGEGQPQHF. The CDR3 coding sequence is TGCGCCAGCAGAGAGGGGGAGGGTCAGCCCCAGCATTTT.